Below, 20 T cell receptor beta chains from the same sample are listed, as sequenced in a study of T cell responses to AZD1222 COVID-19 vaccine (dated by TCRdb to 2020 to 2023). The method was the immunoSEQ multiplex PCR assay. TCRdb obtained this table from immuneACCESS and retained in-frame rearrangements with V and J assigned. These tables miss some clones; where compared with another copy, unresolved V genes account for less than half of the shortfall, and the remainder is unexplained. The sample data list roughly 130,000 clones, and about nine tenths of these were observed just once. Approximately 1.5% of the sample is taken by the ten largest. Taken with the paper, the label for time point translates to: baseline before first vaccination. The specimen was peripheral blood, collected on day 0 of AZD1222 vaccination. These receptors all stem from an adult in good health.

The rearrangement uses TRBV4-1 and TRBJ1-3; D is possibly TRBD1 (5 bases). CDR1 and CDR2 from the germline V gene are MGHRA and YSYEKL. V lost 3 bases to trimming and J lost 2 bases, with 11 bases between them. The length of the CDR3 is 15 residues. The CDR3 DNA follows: TGCGCCAGCAGCCACCGGGACCTGGCTGGAAACACCATATATTTT. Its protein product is CASSHRDLAGNTIYF.

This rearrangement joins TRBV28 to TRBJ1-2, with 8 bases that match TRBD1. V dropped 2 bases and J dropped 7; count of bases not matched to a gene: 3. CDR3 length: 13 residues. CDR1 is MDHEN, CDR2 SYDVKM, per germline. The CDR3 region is CASSLGQGSGYTF. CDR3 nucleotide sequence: TGTGCCAGCAGTTTAGGACAGGGAAGTGGCTACACCTTC.

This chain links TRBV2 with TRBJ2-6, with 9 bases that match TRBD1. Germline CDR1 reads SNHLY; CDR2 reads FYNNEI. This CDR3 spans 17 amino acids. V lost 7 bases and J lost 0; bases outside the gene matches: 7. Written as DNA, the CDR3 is TGTGCCAGCACACCCGGGACAGGGTTCTCTGGGGCCAACGTCCTGACTTTC. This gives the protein CASTPGTGFSGANVLTF.

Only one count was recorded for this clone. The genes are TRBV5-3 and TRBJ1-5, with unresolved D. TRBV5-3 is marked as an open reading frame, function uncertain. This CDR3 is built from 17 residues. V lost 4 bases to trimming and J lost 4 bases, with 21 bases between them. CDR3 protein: CARSQRTISFGNQPQHF. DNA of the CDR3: TGTGCCAGAAGCCAGAGGACGATTAGTTTTGGTAATCAGCCCCAGCATTTT.

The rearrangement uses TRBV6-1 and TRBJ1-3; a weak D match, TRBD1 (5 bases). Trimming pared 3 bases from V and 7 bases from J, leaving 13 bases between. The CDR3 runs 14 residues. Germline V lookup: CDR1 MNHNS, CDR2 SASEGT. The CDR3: CASSDLFGDNTIYF. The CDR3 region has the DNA TGTGCCAGCAGTGACCTCTTCGGGGACAACACCATATATTTT.

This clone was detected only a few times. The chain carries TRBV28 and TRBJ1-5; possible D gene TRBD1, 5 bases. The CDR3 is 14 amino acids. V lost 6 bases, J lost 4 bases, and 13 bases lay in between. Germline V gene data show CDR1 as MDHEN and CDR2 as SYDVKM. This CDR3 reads CASSQGRGNQPQHF. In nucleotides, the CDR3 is TGTGCCAGCAGCCAGGGACGGGGGAATCAGCCCCAGCATTTT.

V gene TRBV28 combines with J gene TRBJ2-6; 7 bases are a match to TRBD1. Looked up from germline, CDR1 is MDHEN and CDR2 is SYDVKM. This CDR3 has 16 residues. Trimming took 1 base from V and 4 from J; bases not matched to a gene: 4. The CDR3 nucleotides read TGTGCCAGCAGTTTATCAGGGGGATACGGGGCCAACGTCCTGACTTTC. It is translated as CASSLSGGYGANVLTF.

In DNA form, the CDR3 reads TGTGCCAGCAGCCAAGATCTGATGGCGTACTACGAGCAGTACTTC. Protein product: CASSQDLMAYYEQYF. The V and J genes are TRBV3-1 (or the pseudogene TRBV3-2) and TRBJ2-7; D gene uncertain. CDR1 and CDR2 (germline): LGHDT, YNNKEL (reference sequence). V was pared by 0 bases and J by 3 bases, with 12 bases between. The CDR3 is made up of 15 amino acids.

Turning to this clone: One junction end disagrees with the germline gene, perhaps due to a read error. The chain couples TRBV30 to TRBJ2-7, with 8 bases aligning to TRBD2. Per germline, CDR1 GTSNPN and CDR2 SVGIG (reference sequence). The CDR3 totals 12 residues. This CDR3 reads CAWSSGGLALHW. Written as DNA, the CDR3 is TGTGCCTGGAGTTCGGGAGGACTAGCCCTGCACTGG.

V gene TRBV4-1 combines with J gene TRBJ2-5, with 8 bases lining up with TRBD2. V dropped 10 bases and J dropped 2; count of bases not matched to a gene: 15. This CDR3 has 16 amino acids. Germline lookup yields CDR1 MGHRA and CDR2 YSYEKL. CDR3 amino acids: CATAITLGGGQETQYF. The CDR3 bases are TGCGCCACCGCGATAACCCTGGGCGGGGGGCAAGAGACCCAGTACTTC.

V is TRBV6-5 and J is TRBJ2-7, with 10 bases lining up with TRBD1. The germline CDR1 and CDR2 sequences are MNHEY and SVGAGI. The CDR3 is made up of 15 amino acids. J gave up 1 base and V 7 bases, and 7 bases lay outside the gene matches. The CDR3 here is CASKADRGPSYEQYF. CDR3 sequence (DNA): TGTGCCAGCAAAGCAGACAGGGGGCCTTCCTACGAGCAGTACTTC.

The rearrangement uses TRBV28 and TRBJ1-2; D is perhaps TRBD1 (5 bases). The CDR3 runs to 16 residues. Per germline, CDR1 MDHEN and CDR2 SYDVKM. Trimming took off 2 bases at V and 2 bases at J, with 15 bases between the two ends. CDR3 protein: CASSLNMGGSNYGYTF. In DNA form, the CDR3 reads TGTGCCAGCAGTTTAAATATGGGGGGATCCAACTATGGCTACACCTTC.

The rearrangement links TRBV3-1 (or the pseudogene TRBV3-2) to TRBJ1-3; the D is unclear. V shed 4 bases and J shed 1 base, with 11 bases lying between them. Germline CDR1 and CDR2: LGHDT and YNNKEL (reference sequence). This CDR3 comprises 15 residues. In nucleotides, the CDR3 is TGTGCCAGCAGCCCTCCAGTCATTTCTGGAAACACCATATATTTT. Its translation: CASSPPVISGNTIYF.

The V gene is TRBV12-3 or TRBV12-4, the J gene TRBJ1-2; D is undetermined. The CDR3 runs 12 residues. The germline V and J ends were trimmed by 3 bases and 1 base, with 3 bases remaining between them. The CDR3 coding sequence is TGTGCCAGCAGTTTTAGTAACTATGGCTACACCTTC. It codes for CASSFSNYGYTF.

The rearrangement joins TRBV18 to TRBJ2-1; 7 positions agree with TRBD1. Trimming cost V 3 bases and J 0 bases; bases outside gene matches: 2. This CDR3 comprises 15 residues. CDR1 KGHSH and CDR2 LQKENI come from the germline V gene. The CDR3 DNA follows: TGTGCCAGCTCACCTCGGGACAGCTCCTACAATGAGCAGTTCTTC. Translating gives CASSPRDSSYNEQFF.

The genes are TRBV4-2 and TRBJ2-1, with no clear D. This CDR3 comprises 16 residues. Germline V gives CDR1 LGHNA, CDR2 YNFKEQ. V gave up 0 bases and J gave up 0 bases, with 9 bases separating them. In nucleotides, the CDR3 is TGTGCCAGCAGCCAAGAACCCCCGAGCTCCTACAATGAGCAGTTCTTC. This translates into CASSQEPPSSYNEQFF.

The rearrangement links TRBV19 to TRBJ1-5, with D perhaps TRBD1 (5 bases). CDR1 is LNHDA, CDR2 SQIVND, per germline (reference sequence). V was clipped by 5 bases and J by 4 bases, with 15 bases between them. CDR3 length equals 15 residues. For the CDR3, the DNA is TGTGCCAGTAGTCCGCGGGACCCTCGAAATCAGCCCCAGCATTTT. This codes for CASSPRDPRNQPQHF.

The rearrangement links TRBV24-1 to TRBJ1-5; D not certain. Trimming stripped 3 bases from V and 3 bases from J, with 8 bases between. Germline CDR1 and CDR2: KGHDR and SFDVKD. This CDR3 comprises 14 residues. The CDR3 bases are TGTGCCACCAGTGATGCGGGGTTCAATCAGCCCCAGCATTTT. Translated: CATSDAGFNQPQHF.

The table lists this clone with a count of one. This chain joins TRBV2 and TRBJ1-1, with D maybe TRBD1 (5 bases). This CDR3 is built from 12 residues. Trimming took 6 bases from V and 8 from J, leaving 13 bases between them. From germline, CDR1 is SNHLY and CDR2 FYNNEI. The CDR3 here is CASRKDSSEAFF. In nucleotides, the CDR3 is TGTGCCAGCAGGAAAGACAGTTCAGAAGCTTTCTTT.

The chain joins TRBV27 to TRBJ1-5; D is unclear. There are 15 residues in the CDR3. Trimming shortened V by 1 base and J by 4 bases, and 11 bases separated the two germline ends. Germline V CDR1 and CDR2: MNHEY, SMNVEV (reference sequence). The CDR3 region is CASSLLGRPNQPQHF. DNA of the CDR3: TGTGCCAGCAGTTTATTAGGGCGGCCAAATCAGCCCCAGCATTTT.